Shown below are 15 T cell receptor beta chains from a single sample sequenced in a study of cytomegalovirus exposure and HLA in healthy donors. Researchers ran the PCR with 60 Vbeta and 13 Jbeta primers. Using immunoSEQ multiplex PCR, the repertoire was profiled, and TCRdb retains in-frame clones only, with some absent. The sample consists of around 130,000 clones, around three quarters of them appearing once. Sequencing was performed on PBMCs. The receptor source for this set is a man aged 18 to 30 in good health and CMV-seronegative.

V is TRBV10-3 and J is TRBJ2-7; 7 nucleotides align to TRBD1. The germline CDR1 and CDR2 sequences are ENHRY and SYGVKD. This CDR3 is 12 amino acids long. The ends lost 10 bases at V and 9 bases at J; junction bases unmatched: 12. The CDR3 region has the DNA TGTGCCACCGGACAGGAGCGAGGGGTGCAGTACGTC. This codes for CATGQERGVQYV.

The rearrangement uses TRBV27 and TRBJ1-1; TRBD1 might be the D (5 bases). This CDR3 spans 17 amino acids. CDR1 MNHEY and CDR2 SMNVEV come from the germline V gene (reference sequence). Trimming shortened V by 6 bases and J by 4 bases, and 24 bases separated the two germline ends. The DNA for the CDR3 is TGTGCCAGCAGCCCAAGGGACTTTCAAGTTGGAATCACTGAAGCTTTCTTT. Its translation: CASSPRDFQVGITEAFF.

The J gene is TRBJ1-1, the V gene TRBV7-8, with D hard to call. Germline values: CDR1 SGHVS, CDR2 FQNEAQ. The CDR3 consists of 16 residues. Trimming took off 2 bases at V and 9 bases at J, with 22 bases between the two ends. CDR3 coding DNA: TGTGCCAGCAGCTTACTTGTCTTCAGCCGAGGAACTAAAGCTTTCTTT. Protein product: CASSLLVFSRGTKAFF.

This clone came up a few times. This chain uses TRBV5-1 with TRBJ1-1; D possibly corresponds to TRBD1 (5 bases). The V end lost 2 bases, the J end lost 6 bases, and 17 bases lay between the germline ends. This CDR3 has 15 residues. The V gene's germline CDR1 is SGHRS and CDR2 YFSETQ. CDR3 sequence: CASSFITGIKSEAFF. Here the CDR3 DNA reads TGCGCCAGCAGCTTCATAACAGGAATTAAATCTGAAGCTTTCTTT.

This clone was found once. CDR3 region: CASSPRGRGEQFF. CDR3 DNA: TGTGCCAGCAGCCCCAGGGGGCGGGGTGAGCAGTTCTTC. The chain employs TRBV7-9 and TRBJ2-1; 8 bases are shared with TRBD1. The germline gives CDR1 SEHNR, CDR2 FQNEAQ (reference sequence). Unmatched junction bases numbered 6, after V lost 5 bases and J lost 9 bases. The CDR3 totals 13 residues.

This chain connects TRBV5-1 to TRBJ2-3, with TRBD2 identical over 12 bases. This CDR3 comprises 16 residues. Germline V gene data show CDR1 as SGHRS and CDR2 as YFSETQ. J gave up 6 bases and V 2 bases, and 7 bases lay outside the gene matches. The CDR3 DNA sequence: TGCGCCAGCAGCTTTGGACGACTAGCGGGAGCCGATACGCAGTATTTT. Its protein is CASSFGRLAGADTQYF.

The rearrangement uses TRBV6-5 and TRBJ1-6; D uncertain. This CDR3 region has 13 residues. V shed 8 bases and J shed 2 bases, with 7 bases lying between them. Germline assignment: CDR1 MNHEY and CDR2 SVGAGI. The CDR3 loop reads CASAEPYNSPLHF. The CDR3 coding sequence is TGTGCCAGCGCCGAGCCCTATAATTCACCCCTCCACTTT.

The sample holds one count of this clone. This chain connects TRBV7-9 to TRBJ2-3, with TRBD2 matching 7 bases. The CDR3 loop spans 13 amino acids. The junction had 3 bases not matched to a gene; V was cut back by 8 bases and J by 1 base. Per germline, CDR1 SEHNR and CDR2 FQNEAQ (reference sequence). The CDR3 reads CASCLAGTDTQYF. CDR3 bases: TGTGCCAGCTGTCTAGCGGGCACAGATACGCAGTATTTT.

With respect to this clone: The germline gene is not matched at one end of the junction; a read error may be the cause. Other DNA sequences in the same sample also yield this CDR3. The chain combines TRBV7-9 with TRBJ2-7; D possibly corresponds to TRBD1 (6 bases). The CDR3 is made up of 13 amino acids. Germline values: CDR1 SEHNR, CDR2 FQNEAQ (reference sequence). CDR3 amino acids: CASSLTGHYEQYF. As DNA, the CDR3 is TGCGCCAGCAGCTTAACAGGGCACTACGAGCAGTACTTC.

The genes are TRBV7-8 and TRBJ2-7; 9 bases are a match to TRBD2. The CDR3 extends over 15 amino acids. Germline V gene sequence: CDR1 SGHVS, CDR2 FQNEAQ. V lost 5 bases and J lost 4; bases outside the gene matches: 9. CDR3 sequence reads: CASSLRSSGNYEQYF. DNA for the CDR3: TGTGCCAGCAGCCTCCGGTCTAGCGGGAATTACGAGCAGTACTTC.

This clone was observed a handful of times. The chain carries TRBV19 and TRBJ2-7; TRBD2 aligns across 12 bases. This CDR3 has 15 amino acids. The V gene end was trimmed by 4 bases and the J gene end by 3 bases; junction bases not matched to a gene: 4. Germline-derived CDR1 and CDR2 are LNHDA and SQIVND (reference sequence). The CDR3 nucleotides are TGTGCCAGTAGTACGGCTAGCGGGAGGGTCTACGAGCAGTACTTC. Translation gives CASSTASGRVYEQYF.

The chain employs TRBV10-3 and TRBJ1-5; D possibly corresponds to TRBD1 (5 bases). The CDR3 has 14 amino acids. Trimming removed 2 bases at V and 10 bases at J, with 15 bases between. In germline, CDR1 is ENHRY, CDR2 SYGVKD. DNA of the CDR3: TGTGCCATCAGTGAGGATACTTTGGGGGGACCCCAGCATTTT. This sequence encodes CAISEDTLGGPQHF.

This clone was detected once. The V call is TRBV6-5, the J call TRBJ1-2; 10 positions agree with TRBD1. The CDR3 spans 14 residues. Germline CDR1 and CDR2: MNHEY and SVGAGI. With 5 bases clipped from V and 7 bases from J, the junction kept 7 bases outside the gene matches. In DNA, the CDR3 is TGTGCCAGCAGTCGAGACAGGGGGCTGTGTGGCTACACCTTC. It translates to CASSRDRGLCGYTF.

The V and J genes are TRBV12-2 and TRBJ2-1; TRBD2 reflects the table's D call only, with no check against the DNA. TRBV12-2 is reported as a pseudogene. The length of the CDR3 is 18 residues. CDR3 DNA: TGTGCAAGTCGCTTAACAGGCCCTAGCGGGAGACGGCCCCTTGAGCAGTTCTTC. Residues: CASRLTGPSGRRPLEQFF.

The rearrangement links TRBV5-1 to TRBJ2-5; 8 bases align to TRBD2. This CDR3 comprises 16 residues. Germline assignment: CDR1 SGHRS and CDR2 YFSETQ. Germline trimming cut 0 bases from V and 4 bases from J; bases unmatched to any gene: 8. The DNA for the CDR3 is TGCGCCAGCAGCTTGGTTAGATCGGGAGGGCCAGAGACCCAGTACTTC. Amino acid sequence: CASSLVRSGGPETQYF.